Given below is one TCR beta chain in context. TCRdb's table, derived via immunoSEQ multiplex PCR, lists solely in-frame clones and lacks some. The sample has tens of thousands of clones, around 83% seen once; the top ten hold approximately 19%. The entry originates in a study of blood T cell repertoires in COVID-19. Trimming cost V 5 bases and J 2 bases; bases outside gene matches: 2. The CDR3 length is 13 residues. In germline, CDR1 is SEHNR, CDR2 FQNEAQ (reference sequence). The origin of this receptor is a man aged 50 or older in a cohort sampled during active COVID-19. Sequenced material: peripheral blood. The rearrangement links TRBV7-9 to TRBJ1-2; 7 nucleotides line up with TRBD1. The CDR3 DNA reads TGTGCCAGCAGCCCGACAGGGAACTATGGCTACACCTTC. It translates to CASSPTGNYGYTF. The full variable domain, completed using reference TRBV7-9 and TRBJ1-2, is DTGVSQNPRHKITKRGQNVTFRCDPISEHNRLYWYRQTLGQGPEFLTYFQNEAQLEKSRLLSDRFSAERPKGSFSTLEIQRTEQGDSAMYLCASSPTGNYGYTFGSGTRLTVV.